A single sample is the source of the 3 T cell receptor beta chains below, sequenced in a study of beta chain features in type 1 diabetes. Which antigens these TCRs recognize remains unknown. General study results and limits: All four CD4+ subsets from Type 1 diabetes patients carried moderately but significantly shorter TCRB CDR3s.

Of the isolated RNA, all was reverse transcribed, and so the sequenced material was expressed TCRB transcripts. The method was immunoSEQ multiplex PCR; TCRdb's version includes in-frame clones alone and lacks a portion of them. The repertoire holds hundreds of thousands of clones, approximately 11% seen once, with around 0.017% in the top ten. Sequenced input: naive CD4+ T cells from blood. These receptors were taken from a man younger than 45 with type 1 diabetes.

The V gene is TRBV30, the J gene TRBJ1-2; D is ambiguous. Germline CDR1 and CDR2: GTSNPN and SVGIG (reference sequence). V was cut by 1 base and J by 2 bases, with 8 bases left in between. The CDR3 covers 13 residues. CDR3 protein: CAWSGVVNYGYTF. CDR3 DNA: TGTGCCTGGAGTGGAGTGGTGAACTATGGCTACACCTTC.

There are a few counts of this clone. The rearrangement uses TRBV18 and TRBJ1-1, with D perhaps matching TRBD1 (5 bases). The germline gives CDR1 KGHSH, CDR2 LQKENI. The ends were cut back, 1 base at V and 0 bases at J, with 12 bases in the middle. The CDR3 covers 16 residues. The CDR3 sequence: CASSPQGPTMNTEAFF. As DNA, the CDR3 is TGTGCCAGCTCACCACAGGGGCCCACCATGAACACTGAAGCTTTCTTT.

The table lists this clone with a few counts. The chain recombines TRBV25-1 with TRBJ2-2; D possibly corresponds to TRBD2 (6 bases). CDR3 size: 16 residues. The germline V and J ends were trimmed by 4 bases and 2 bases, with 14 bases remaining between them. Germline loops: CDR1 MGHDK, CDR2 SYGVNS. CDR3 DNA sequence: TGTGCCAGCAGTGGATCCCCAGGGACTAACACCGGGGAGCTGTTTTTT. Its translation is CASSGSPGTNTGELFF.